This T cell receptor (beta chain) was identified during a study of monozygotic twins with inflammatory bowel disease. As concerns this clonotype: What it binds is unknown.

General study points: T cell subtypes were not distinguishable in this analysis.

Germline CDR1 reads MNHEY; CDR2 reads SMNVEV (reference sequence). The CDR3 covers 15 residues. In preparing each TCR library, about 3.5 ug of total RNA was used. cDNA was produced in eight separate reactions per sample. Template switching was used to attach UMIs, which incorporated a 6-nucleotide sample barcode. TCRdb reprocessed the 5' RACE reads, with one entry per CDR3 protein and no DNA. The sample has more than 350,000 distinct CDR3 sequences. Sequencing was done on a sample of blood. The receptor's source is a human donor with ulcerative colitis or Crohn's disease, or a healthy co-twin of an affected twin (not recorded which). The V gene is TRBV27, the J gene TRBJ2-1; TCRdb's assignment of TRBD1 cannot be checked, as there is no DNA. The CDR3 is CASSLSRQGAAEQFF.